Described below is a single T cell receptor (beta chain) sequence and its context. Antigen: not known. The data stem from a study of CD4+ T cells in melanoma. Study findings and constraints: A reported correlation linked neoantigen-specific CD4+ T cells to CD8+, macrophage and B cell function. Neoantigen-specific CD4+ T cells in melanoma reportedly had diverse differentiation states.

The table came from immunoSEQ multiplex PCR; TCRdb's copy has only in-frame clones and leaves some out. The data show 40,000 to 50,000 clones, roughly nine tenths seen once. Sequencing was carried out using peripheral blood. The source of this sequence is a human donor with melanoma.

CDR3 DNA sequence: TGCGCCAGCAGCTTGGAAGGGGCGCGCACCGGGGAGCTGTTTTTT. Translation gives CASSLEGARTGELFF. This rearrangement joins TRBV5-1 to TRBJ2-2, with D possibly matching TRBD1 (5 bases). The CDR3 covers 15 residues. Germline V CDR1 and CDR2: SGHRS, YFSETQ. Trimming shortened V by 0 bases and J by 4 bases, and 10 bases separated the two germline ends.